The clone carrying this TCR beta chain was observed once. This sample is part of a study of T cell responses to AZD1222 COVID-19 vaccine. Trimming stripped 0 bases from V and 6 bases from J, with 14 bases between. The CDR3 sequence is 14 residues long. In germline, CDR1 is SQVTM, CDR2 ANQGSEA. Libraries were prepared by immunoSEQ multiplex PCR; TCRdb keeps only in-frame clonotypes and omits some of them. The sample comprises some 140,000 clones, approximately 92% of which are singletons, and around 7.1% rests with the top ten. This TCR derives from an adult who received the AZD1222 COVID-19 vaccine. The specimen comprised peripheral blood, sampled 28 days after the second AZD1222 dose. This chain links TRBV29-1 with TRBJ1-1; D may be TRBD1 (6 bases). The CDR3 protein is CSVEDWQGSAEAFF. As DNA, the CDR3 is TGCAGCGTTGAAGATTGGCAGGGGAGTGCTGAAGCTTTCTTT.